This is a list of T cell receptor beta chains from one sample in a study of graft-versus-host responses after intestinal transplantation. Generated by immunoSEQ multiplex PCR, the TCRdb table keeps only in-frame clones and is missing some. The sample lists roughly 27,000 clones, about four fifths occurring once. Sequencing used ileum tissue, obtained 98 days after intestinal transplantation. These receptors came from a human patient who received an intestinal transplant, so some T cells may come from the graft donor. Both conserved end residues are part of each CDR3. The D gene is left open where the match is weak. Size values are once, few and many counts, or a class for expanded clones, and some rows have none.

v_gene: TRBV4-1
d_gene: -
abundance: -
j_gene: TRBJ2-3
CDR3nt: TGCGCCAGCAGCCCAACCCCTAGCGCGGGGACAGATACGCAGTATTTT
CDR3aa: CASSPTPSAGTDTQYF

v_gene: TRBV5-4
d_gene: TRBD2
abundance: -
j_gene: TRBJ2-7
CDR3nt: TGTGCCAGCAGCTCCAATAATAGCGGGGAGAGCTCCTACGAGCAGTACTTC
CDR3aa: CASSSNNSGESSYEQYF

v_gene: TRBV7-9
d_gene: TRBD1
abundance: -
j_gene: TRBJ2-5
CDR3nt: TGTGCCAGCAGCTTCTCGGGACAGGGCGAGACCCAGTACTTC
CDR3aa: CASSFSGQGETQYF

v_gene: TRBV7-2
d_gene: -
abundance: -
j_gene: TRBJ1-6
CDR3nt: TGTGCCAGCAGCTTGTGGGGGAATAGGAATAATTCACCCCTCCACTTT
CDR3aa: CASSLWGNRNNSPLHF

v_gene: TRBV18
d_gene: -
abundance: few
j_gene: TRBJ1-5
CDR3nt: TGTGCCAGCTCACCGGGGGGCAAAAGCAATCAGCCCCAGCATTTT
CDR3aa: CASSPGGKSNQPQHF

v_gene: TRBV28
d_gene: TRBD2
abundance: -
j_gene: TRBJ2-3
CDR3nt: TGTGCCAGCAGCTTTCTAGCGGGGAGGGGCACAGATACGCAGTATTTT
CDR3aa: CASSFLAGRGTDTQYF

v_gene: TRBV6-5
d_gene: -
abundance: -
j_gene: TRBJ1-1
CDR3nt: TGTGCCAGCAGTTACGATGGGGACACTGAAGCTTTCTTT
CDR3aa: CASSYDGDTEAFF

v_gene: TRBV6-5
d_gene: TRBD1
abundance: -
j_gene: TRBJ2-7
CDR3nt: TGTGCCAGCAGGGGGACAGGGGGCTACGAGCAGTACTTC
CDR3aa: CASRGTGGYEQYF

v_gene: TRBV27
d_gene: TRBD2
abundance: -
j_gene: TRBJ2-4
CDR3nt: TGTGCCAGCAGCACCTCCAGGGGGCGAACTAGCGGGGATATACTAGCCAAAAACATTCAGTACTTC
CDR3aa: CASSTSRGRTSGDILAKNIQYF

v_gene: TRBV7-3
d_gene: TRBD2
abundance: once
j_gene: TRBJ2-7
CDR3nt: TGTGCCAGCACCCAAGAACCCCGTGGGACTAGCGGTTACGAGCAGTACTTC
CDR3aa: CASTQEPRGTSGYEQYF

v_gene: TRBV7-9
d_gene: -
abundance: medium-sized
j_gene: TRBJ1-2
CDR3nt: TGTGCCAGCAGCTTAGAAGAGGCTCCTAACTATGGCTACACCTTC
CDR3aa: CASSLEEAPNYGYTF

v_gene: TRBV19
d_gene: -
abundance: -
j_gene: TRBJ2-7
CDR3nt: TGTGCCAGTAGTAGTACGGGTCCCGGCTACGAGCAGTACTTC
CDR3aa: CASSSTGPGYEQYF

v_gene: TRBV2
d_gene: -
abundance: few
j_gene: TRBJ1-5
CDR3nt: TGTGCCAGCAGGGGAGAGGGTTCAGGTAATCAGCCCCAGCATTTT
CDR3aa: CASRGEGSGNQPQHF

v_gene: TRBV12-5
d_gene: TRBD1
abundance: -
j_gene: TRBJ2-1
CDR3nt: TGTGCTAGTGTCCCGGGACAGGGCTACAATGAGCAGTTCTTC
CDR3aa: CASVPGQGYNEQFF

v_gene: TRBV5-1
d_gene: TRBD2
abundance: -
j_gene: TRBJ2-5
CDR3nt: TGCGCCAGCAGCTTGTTCCCAGCGGGGGGTTTGGAGACCCAGTACTTC
CDR3aa: CASSLFPAGGLETQYF

v_gene: TRBV5-1
d_gene: -
abundance: -
j_gene: TRBJ1-4
CDR3nt: TGCGCCAGCAGCTTGGGGGCAACTAATGAAAAACTGTTTTTT
CDR3aa: CASSLGATNEKLFF

v_gene: TRBV5-1
d_gene: -
abundance: -
j_gene: TRBJ1-1
CDR3nt: TGCGCCAGCAGACGGGGCCCAGGGAGGATTTTGAACACTGAAGCTTTCTTT
CDR3aa: CASRRGPGRILNTEAFF

v_gene: TRBV6-5
d_gene: TRBD1
abundance: -
j_gene: TRBJ2-5
CDR3nt: TGTGCCAGCAGCGGGACAGGGGTCCGGGAGACCCAGTACTTC
CDR3aa: CASSGTGVRETQYF

v_gene: TRBV5-4
d_gene: TRBD1
abundance: -
j_gene: TRBJ2-4
CDR3nt: TGTGCCAGCAGCGAGAAGGACAGGGTAGGGGAAAACATTCAGTACTTC
CDR3aa: CASSEKDRVGENIQYF

v_gene: TRBV7-9
d_gene: -
abundance: medium-sized
j_gene: TRBJ1-3
CDR3nt: TGTGCCAGCAGCCTGATGGGGTCCTTGAGCTCTGGAAACACCATATATTTT
CDR3aa: CASSLMGSLSSGNTIYF

v_gene: TRBV6-1
d_gene: TRBD1
abundance: few
j_gene: TRBJ1-3
CDR3nt: TGTGCCAGCAGTGAATTTAGGACAGGCTCTGGAAACACCATATATTTT
CDR3aa: CASSEFRTGSGNTIYF

v_gene: TRBV30
d_gene: -
abundance: -
j_gene: TRBJ1-3
CDR3nt: TGTGCCTGGAGTGTACTAGGAAACACCATATATTTT
CDR3aa: CAWSVLGNTIYF

v_gene: TRBV18
d_gene: TRBD1
abundance: -
j_gene: TRBJ2-5
CDR3nt: TGTGCCAGCTCACCACTTCAGACAGGGCGGGTCTTTGATGGAGAGACCCAGTACTTC
CDR3aa: CASSPLQTGRVFDGETQYF

v_gene: TRBV25-1
d_gene: -
abundance: -
j_gene: TRBJ1-5
CDR3nt: TGTGCCAGCAGTGAACTCGGGGTCCATCAGCCCCAGCATTTT
CDR3aa: CASSELGVHQPQHF

v_gene: TRBV7-9
d_gene: -
abundance: -
j_gene: TRBJ2-3
CDR3nt: TGTGCCAGCAGCTTCTTCGACAGAGATACGCAGTATTTT
CDR3aa: CASSFFDRDTQYF

v_gene: TRBV5-1
d_gene: -
abundance: -
j_gene: TRBJ2-2
CDR3nt: TGCGCCAGCAGCTTACAGGGGAACACCGGGGAGCTGTTTTTT
CDR3aa: CASSLQGNTGELFF

v_gene: TRBV27
d_gene: TRBD1
abundance: -
j_gene: TRBJ2-7
CDR3nt: TGTGCCAGCAGTCTGGACAGGGCTCCAACCTACGAGCAGTACTTC
CDR3aa: CASSLDRAPTYEQYF

v_gene: TRBV4-1
d_gene: -
abundance: -
j_gene: TRBJ2-7
CDR3nt: TGCGCCAGCAGCCAAGAGGGGTTCTACGAGCAGTACTTC
CDR3aa: CASSQEGFYEQYF

v_gene: TRBV14
d_gene: -
abundance: few
j_gene: TRBJ2-1
CDR3nt: TGTGCCAGCAGACAATGGGGAAATGAGCAGTTCTTC
CDR3aa: CASRQWGNEQFF

v_gene: TRBV7-9
d_gene: -
abundance: -
j_gene: TRBJ1-2
CDR3nt: TGTGCCAGCAGCCTGGGGGCGGCCCCTAACTATGGCTACACCTTC
CDR3aa: CASSLGAAPNYGYTF

v_gene: TRBV2
d_gene: TRBD2
abundance: -
j_gene: TRBJ2-7
CDR3nt: TGTGCCAGCACCGGGCAGCGGGGGAGCTACGAGCAGTACTTC
CDR3aa: CASTGQRGSYEQYF

v_gene: TRBV5-1
d_gene: TRBD1
abundance: -
j_gene: TRBJ2-7
CDR3nt: TGCGCCAGCAGCTTGGCTGGGACAGGGGGAGGCTACGAGCAGTACTTC
CDR3aa: CASSLAGTGGGYEQYF